The next 9 T cell receptor beta chains were all read from a single sample in a study of blood T cell repertoires in COVID-19. The method was immunoSEQ multiplex PCR; TCRdb's version includes in-frame clones alone and lacks a portion of them. The sample contains a few hundred thousand clones, around 89% of which appear only once. The source material was peripheral blood. The receptor source for this set is a man aged 25 to 40 with acute or convalescent COVID-19.

The gene calls are TRBV11-2 and TRBJ2-7; the match to TRBD2 covers 16 bases. From germline, CDR1 is SGHAT and CDR2 FQNNGV. The CDR3 runs 18 residues. V trimming: 6 bases; J trimming: 0 bases; junction bases outside the gene matches: 8. CDR3 amino acids: CASSPGLAGGTSSYEQYF. The CDR3 DNA sequence: TGTGCCAGCAGTCCGGGACTAGCGGGAGGGACAAGCTCCTACGAGCAGTACTTC.

This clone appeared a few times. J is TRBJ1-1 and V is TRBV5-4; a weak D match, TRBD1 (6 bases). This CDR3 has 16 residues. V was clipped by 4 bases and J by 4 bases, with 20 bases between them. Germline CDR1 and CDR2: SGHNT and YYREEE (reference sequence). CDR3 nucleotides: TGTGCCAGCAGCGGGGGGGCACCCGGGCGGGGCACTGAAGCTTTCTTT. Translation gives CASSGGAPGRGTEAFF. Looking up the rest from reference TRBV5-4 and TRBJ1-1 gives the full variable domain: ETGVTQSPTHLIKTRGQQVTLRCSSQSGHNTVSWYQQALGQGPQFIFQYYREEENGRGNFPPRFSGLQFPNYSSELNVNALELDDSALYLCASSGGAPGRGTEAFFGQGTRLTVV.

The rearrangement uses TRBV30 and TRBJ1-4; 8 nucleotides agree with TRBD1. The CDR3 contains 15 residues. CDR1 is GTSNPN, CDR2 SVGIG, per germline (reference sequence). The trim removed 3 bases at V and 5 bases at J, leaving 8 bases unmatched. The CDR3 sequence: CAWSRSTGANEKLFF. The DNA of the CDR3 is TGTGCCTGGAGCCGCTCGACAGGGGCGAATGAAAAACTGTTTTTT.

As DNA, the CDR3 is TGCGCCAGCAGCTTGGCCTCGGAGGGCGAAAAACTGTTTTTT. Amino acids: CASSLASEGEKLFF. V gene TRBV5-1 combines with J gene TRBJ1-4, with D uncertain. Germline CDR1 and CDR2: SGHRS and YFSETQ. The V end lost 0 bases, the J end lost 8 bases, and 11 bases lay between the germline ends. This CDR3 has 14 amino acids.

The V and J genes are TRBV20-1 and TRBJ1-6; D not resolved. V was clipped by 3 bases and J by 4 bases, with 16 bases between them. CDR3 length: 16 residues. CDR1 is DFQATT, CDR2 SNEGSKA, per germline (reference sequence). The CDR3 here is CSASSSLGGYNSPLHF. The CDR3 bases are TGCAGTGCTAGTTCATCCCTGGGAGGATATAATTCACCCCTCCACTTT.

This chain links TRBV6-5 with TRBJ1-5; D call uncertain. Per germline, CDR1 MNHEY and CDR2 SVGAGI. The CDR3 has 13 residues. With 10 bases removed from V and 7 bases from J, the gap between germline ends came to 17 bases. In DNA form, the CDR3 reads TGTGCCACCTCTTGGAGGGTAGGGCAGCCCCAGCATTTT. Its translation is CATSWRVGQPQHF.

This clone was seen just once. The chain carries TRBV11-2 and TRBJ2-7, with D perhaps matching TRBD2 (5 bases). This CDR3 region has 17 residues. V dropped 5 bases and J dropped 0 bases, with 20 bases sitting between them. CDR1 is SGHAT and CDR2 is FQNNGV in the germline V gene. CDR3 DNA: TGTGCCAGCAGCCCCATCAGGAGCAGCACTAGCTCCTACGAGCAGTACTTC. This sequence encodes CASSPIRSSTSSYEQYF. The variable domain in full, with the rest retrieved from reference TRBV11-2 and TRBJ2-7, is EAGVAQSPRYKIIEKRQSVAFWCNPISGHATLYWYQQILGQGPKLLIQFQNNGVVDDSQLPKDRFSAERLKGVDSTLKIQPAKLEDSAVYLCASSPIRSSTSSYEQYFGPGTRLTVT.

The chain combines TRBV30 with TRBJ1-2; 7 bases fit TRBD1. The CDR3 covers 15 residues. Germline V gene sequence: CDR1 GTSNPN, CDR2 SVGIG (reference sequence). Trimming cost V 4 bases and J 2 bases; bases outside gene matches: 10. This chain's CDR3 is CAWKGYGQVNYGYTF. The DNA for the CDR3 is TGTGCCTGGAAAGGTTATGGACAGGTGAACTATGGCTACACCTTC.

The rearrangement links TRBV6-5 to TRBJ1-5, with TRBD1 identical over 11 bases. CDR1 is MNHEY and CDR2 is SVGAGI in the germline V gene. The CDR3 loop spans 15 amino acids. V was pared by 5 bases and J by 6 bases, with 6 bases of the junction left unmatched. CDR3 DNA: TGTGCCAGCAGTCCTCGGACAGGGGGCTTTCAGCCCCAGCATTTT. This codes for CASSPRTGGFQPQHF.